This TCR beta chain was observed in a study of human T cells and chemical hapten exposure. Study-level background: All patients underwent weekly scalp dosing with diphenylcyclopropenone for the full roughly 24-week study. Study conclusions and caveats: DPC sensitization left the count of TCRs above 1 in 1000 unchanged.

Noted time point: pre-sensitization, week 0. Treatment reported: therapeutic diphenylcyclopropenone sensitization with weekly scalp DPC. There are many counts of this clonotype. Antigen: not known. The CDR3 has 13 residues. With 11 bases removed from V and 1 base from J, the gap between germline ends came to 14 bases. Germline V lookup: CDR1 ENHRY, CDR2 SYGVKD. Using its own MiXCR run on the RACE reads, TCRdb lists one record per CDR3 protein. The sample has 350,000 to 400,000 distinct CDR3 sequences, approximately 5.1% seen once; the top ten hold around 2.6%. This chain connects TRBV10-3 to TRBJ1-1; no firm D call. The sequencing used whole blood, collected in connection with sensitization to the hapten diphenylcyclopropenone (DPC). The source of this sequence is a woman in her fifties or sixties with alopecia areata. Some clones in this sample may be carry-over from other donors' samples. The CDR3 loop is CAHSSSPNTEAFF. CDR3 DNA: TGTGCCCACTCGAGTTCCCCGAACACTGAAGCTTTCTTT.